These 26 T cell receptor beta chains were sequenced from one sample in a study of a mutant IDH1 vaccine in newly diagnosed glioma. Sample time point: baseline, week 1 (first vaccination visit). Stated treatment: pre-vaccination baseline after standard-of-care therapy. Here immunoSEQ multiplex PCR was the method, and the copy in TCRdb shows in-frame clones only, minus some. The sample shows approximately 54,000 clones, 70% to 90% of them seen only once. The specimen comprised PBMCs, sampled from a glioma patient treated with radiotherapy, temozolomide or both. These receptors were taken from a man between 18 and 29 years old with glioma.

V usage is TRBV4-1 and J usage is TRBJ1-2, with unresolved D. The ends were cut back, 0 bases at V and 6 bases at J, with 8 bases in the middle. The CDR3 spans 13 residues. The germline V gene has CDR1 MGHRA and CDR2 YSYEKL. CDR3 bases: TGCGCCAGCAGCCAAGAGGTGAAGGATGGCTACACCTTC. It is translated as CASSQEVKDGYTF.

The chain uses TRBV5-1 and TRBJ1-1; the match to TRBD1 covers 9 bases. This CDR3 contains 14 residues. Germline CDR1 is SGHRS and CDR2 is YFSETQ. V trimming: 3 bases; J trimming: 4 bases; junction bases outside the gene matches: 4. The CDR3 nucleotides are TGCGCCAGCAGCTATCACAGGGGGCTCACTGAAGCTTTCTTT. Encoded protein: CASSYHRGLTEAFF.

The chain combines TRBV5-1 with TRBJ2-1, with no clear D. The CDR3 covers 11 residues. Deletions cut 5 bases from V and 4 bases from J, with 4 bases between. CDR1 and CDR2 from the germline V gene are SGHRS and YFSETQ. The CDR3 DNA reads as TGCGCCAGCAGGGAATACAATGAGCAGTTCTTC. Its translation is CASREYNEQFF. The complete variable domain, with remaining parts taken from reference TRBV5-1 and TRBJ2-1, reads KAGVTQTPRYLIKTRGQQVTLSCSPISGHRSVSWYQQTPGQGLQFLFEYFSETQRNKGNFPGRFSGRQFSNSRSEMNVSTLELGDSALYLCASREYNEQFFGPGTRLTVL.

CDR3 DNA: TGTGCCAGCAGGACAGGGGTTGGCGGGGAGCTGTTTTTT. Residues: CASRTGVGGELFF. V usage is TRBV11-2 and J usage is TRBJ2-2, with 8 bases matching TRBD1. V lost 6 bases and J lost 7; bases outside the gene matches: 4. The CDR3 runs to 13 residues. The germline gives CDR1 SGHAT, CDR2 FQNNGV.

The J gene is TRBJ2-7, the V gene TRBV30; D possibly corresponds to TRBD2 (6 bases). The germline gives CDR1 GTSNPN, CDR2 SVGIG (reference sequence). This CDR3 contains 12 residues. V was pared by 2 bases and J by 7 bases, with 12 bases between. The CDR3 spells CAWSSMGGEQYF. The CDR3 DNA sequence: TGTGCCTGGAGTTCTATGGGGGGAGAGCAGTACTTC.

This chain joins TRBV27 and TRBJ2-1; 10 nucleotides agree with TRBD2. V trimming: 6 bases; J trimming: 5 bases; junction bases outside the gene matches: 4. Germline CDR1 MNHEY, CDR2 SMNVEV (reference sequence). This CDR3 spans 14 amino acids. Here the CDR3 reads CASRPGLADNEQFF. The DNA for the CDR3 is TGTGCCAGCAGACCTGGACTAGCGGACAATGAGCAGTTCTTC.

The chain employs TRBV6-5 and TRBJ2-7, with 11 bases aligning to TRBD1. V shed 2 bases and J 6 bases; nucleotides not matched to a gene: 9. The CDR3 spans 16 residues. CDR1 and CDR2 from the germline V gene are MNHEY and SVGAGI. The CDR3 coding sequence is TGTGCCAGCAGTTACCTAACCGGGACAGGGGGGCCCGAGCAGTACTTC. It codes for CASSYLTGTGGPEQYF.

The CDR3 spells CASSIGRGIDEQFF. DNA of the CDR3: TGCGCCAGCAGCATCGGCAGGGGTATCGATGAGCAGTTCTTC. The J gene is TRBJ2-1, the V gene TRBV5-1; possible D gene TRBD1, 6 bases. Trimming cost V 4 bases and J 8 bases, with 16 bases left between them. Germline assignment: CDR1 SGHRS and CDR2 YFSETQ. The CDR3 is made up of 14 amino acids.

This chain uses TRBV7-2 with TRBJ2-2; 8 positions agree with TRBD1. The germline V gene encodes CDR1 SGHTA and CDR2 FQGNSA. The CDR3 totals 16 residues. J was trimmed by 6 bases and V by 5 bases; bases with no gene match: 11. The CDR3 spells CASSPRQGLLSGELFF. The CDR3 DNA reads as TGTGCCAGCAGCCCACGACAGGGGTTGCTTTCCGGGGAGCTGTTTTTT.

The J gene is TRBJ1-5, the V gene TRBV28; 9 bases map to TRBD1. The CDR3 is 17 amino acids. With V trimmed by 7 bases and J by 0 bases, 10 bases remained unmatched. The germline V gene has CDR1 MDHEN and CDR2 SYDVKM. The CDR3 DNA sequence: TGTGCCAGCATCCTCTCAGGACAGGGGCTTAGCAATCAGCCCCAGCATTTT. It codes for CASILSGQGLSNQPQHF.

This clone was seen a handful of times. In nucleotides, the CDR3 is TGTGCCAGCACCCCAAAATCGAACACTGAAGCTTTCTTT. As protein: CASTPKSNTEAFF. J is TRBJ1-1 and V is TRBV6-5, with D uncertain. Trimming shortened V by 7 bases and J by 1 base, and 10 bases separated the two germline ends. Germline CDR1 reads MNHEY; CDR2 reads SVGAGI. This CDR3 is 13 amino acids long.

The gene calls are TRBV6-5 and TRBJ2-6; D is possibly TRBD1 or TRBD2 (5 bases each). The CDR3 consists of 16 residues. Trimming shortened V by 8 bases and J by 6 bases, and 20 bases separated the two germline ends. The germline V gene has CDR1 MNHEY and CDR2 SVGAGI. The CDR3 loop reads CASRSGDGRKANVLTF. The CDR3 DNA is TGTGCCAGCCGTTCTGGGGACGGTCGCAAGGCCAACGTCCTGACTTTC.

J is TRBJ1-2 and V is TRBV4-1, with a possible D match to TRBD1 (6 bases). CDR1 is MGHRA, CDR2 YSYEKL, per germline. Trimming pared 1 base from V and 5 bases from J, leaving 26 bases between. The CDR3 is 19 amino acids. CDR3 region: CASSQGTVGHYAPGYGYTF. CDR3 coding DNA: TGCGCCAGCAGCCAAGGGACTGTGGGACATTACGCCCCTGGTTATGGCTACACCTTC.

The CDR3 region has the DNA TGTGCCACCGGGGGACGGATGAACACTGAAGCTTTCTTT. Its translation is CATGGRMNTEAFF. The chain combines TRBV2 with TRBJ1-1, with a weak D call TRBD1 (5 bases). Germline lookup yields CDR1 SNHLY and CDR2 FYNNEI. The V end was cut by 10 bases, the J end by 0 bases, with 12 bases between. This CDR3 spans 13 amino acids.

The V gene is TRBV7-8, the J gene TRBJ1-4; D gene unclear. The germline gives CDR1 SGHVS, CDR2 FQNEAQ. This CDR3 is 14 amino acids long. The ends were cut back, 2 bases at V and 4 bases at J, with 8 bases in the middle. The CDR3 region is CASSLIRGNEKLFF. In nucleotides, the CDR3 is TGTGCCAGCAGCTTAATTCGGGGTAATGAAAAACTGTTTTTT.

This clone has more than one count but fewer than ten. The chain combines TRBV19 with TRBJ1-1, with D possibly TRBD1 on 6 matching bases. The CDR3 is 18 amino acids. Germline CDR1 LNHDA, CDR2 SQIVND (reference sequence). Trimming removed 3 bases at V and 4 bases at J, with 24 bases between. The CDR3 nucleotides are TGTGCCAGTAGTATGAGGGTCGGGACACTATTTCGGGTCACTGAAGCTTTCTTT. The encoded protein is CASSMRVGTLFRVTEAFF.

The V call is TRBV5-1, the J call TRBJ1-2; D not resolved. Germline V gene lookup returns CDR1 SGHRS and CDR2 YFSETQ. The CDR3 extends over 13 amino acids. The ends were cut back, 0 bases at V and 2 bases at J, with 5 bases in the middle. DNA for the CDR3: TGCGCCAGCAGCTTGGTCATCAACTATGGCTACACCTTC. This translates into CASSLVINYGYTF. Supplemented by reference TRBV5-1 and TRBJ1-2, the full variable domain reads KAGVTQTPRYLIKTRGQQVTLSCSPISGHRSVSWYQQTPGQGLQFLFEYFSETQRNKGNFPGRFSGRQFSNSRSEMNVSTLELGDSALYLCASSLVINYGYTFGSGTRLTVV.

This clone was seen once. The gene calls are TRBV28 and TRBJ1-3; TRBD1 matches 9 bases. This CDR3 spans 15 amino acids. Looked up from germline, CDR1 is MDHEN and CDR2 is SYDVKM. Losses at the gene ends were 2 bases for V and 4 bases for J; bases not matched to a gene: 3. CDR3 DNA: TGTGCCAGCAGTTTACTAGGGACAGGGGGAAACACCATATATTTT. This codes for CASSLLGTGGNTIYF.

This chain links TRBV10-3 with TRBJ1-4; D is undetermined. This CDR3 is built from 12 residues. The germline V gene encodes CDR1 ENHRY and CDR2 SYGVKD. The V gene lost 4 bases and the J gene lost 6 bases, with 6 bases spanning the gap. The CDR3 loop reads CAISGGDEKLFF. The CDR3 coding sequence is TGTGCCATCAGTGGTGGGGATGAAAAACTGTTTTTT.

This chain's CDR3 is CSGLGASGPNEQFF. CDR3 nucleotides: TGCAGCGGACTAGGGGCTAGCGGACCAAATGAGCAGTTCTTC. The chain employs TRBV29-1 and TRBJ2-1; 7 bases match TRBD2. The CDR3 contains 14 residues. Trimming cost V 7 bases and J 7 bases; bases outside gene matches: 13. In germline, CDR1 is SQVTM, CDR2 ANQGSEA.

The chain couples TRBV4-3 to TRBJ2-7; 11 nucleotides agree with TRBD2. This CDR3 is 17 amino acids long. Trimming took 4 bases from V and 0 from J; bases not matched to a gene: 8. Germline lookup yields CDR1 LGHNA and CDR2 YSLEER. The CDR3 DNA is TGCGCCAGCAGCCGTTACCTGACTAGCGGGGTCTCCTACGAGCAGTACTTC. Its protein product is CASSRYLTSGVSYEQYF.

This chain links TRBV2 with TRBJ1-5, with D possibly TRBD1 on 5 matching bases. This CDR3 spans 15 amino acids. V was clipped by 5 bases and J by 4 bases, with 15 bases between them. Germline V CDR1 and CDR2: SNHLY, FYNNEI. Written as DNA, the CDR3 is TGTGCCAGCAGTTCCCAGGGAAGGCCTAATCAGCCCCAGCATTTT. It is translated as CASSSQGRPNQPQHF.

The genes are TRBV6-5 and TRBJ1-1, with 7 bases aligning to TRBD1. This CDR3 is 13 amino acids long. Germline V gene data show CDR1 as MNHEY and CDR2 as SVGAGI. V lost 6 bases, J lost 5 bases, and 6 bases stayed unmatched. The CDR3 loop is CASSRQGGTEAFF. CDR3 in DNA: TGTGCCAGCAGCCGCCAGGGGGGAACTGAAGCTTTCTTT.

The chain is built from TRBV10-3 and TRBJ2-5; D may be TRBD1 (5 bases). Germline V gives CDR1 ENHRY, CDR2 SYGVKD. V dropped 3 bases and J dropped 1 base, with 12 bases sitting between them. CDR3 length equals 15 residues. The CDR3 is CAISEDRTSQETQYF. CDR3 DNA sequence: TGTGCCATCAGTGAAGACAGAACCTCCCAAGAGACCCAGTACTTC.

This chain connects TRBV6-5 to TRBJ2-2, with D possibly being TRBD1 (6 bases). Trimming removed 6 bases from V and 3 bases from J, with 11 bases in between. The CDR3 is made up of 14 amino acids. Per the germline V gene, CDR1 is MNHEY and CDR2 is SVGAGI. The chain's CDR3 is CASRTGIHTGELFF. DNA of the CDR3: TGTGCCAGCAGAACAGGGATCCACACCGGGGAGCTGTTTTTT.

The chain uses TRBV14 and TRBJ2-2; tentatively, D is TRBD1 (6 bases). The V end lost 4 bases, the J end lost 2 bases, and 14 bases lay between the germline ends. CDR3 size: 16 residues. Germline V gives CDR1 SGHDN, CDR2 FVKESK. For the CDR3, the DNA is TGTGCCAGCAGCCCCCTGGCAGGGGCTAACACCGGGGAGCTGTTTTTT. Protein: CASSPLAGANTGELFF.